This T cell receptor beta chain was sequenced during a study of identifying expanded T cells in peripheral blood. Broader study findings: Clone count variance between roughly 2-week samples rose with total template count.

V lost 2 bases and J 4 bases, leaving 14 bases between the germline ends. Germline V gene sequence: CDR1 LNHDA, CDR2 SQIVND (reference sequence). The CDR3 consists of 15 residues. As regards this clone: What it recognizes is unknown.

During the collection period, no donor immune events like infections were recorded. Repertoires were generated with immunoSEQ multiplex PCR, while TCRdb's copy carries only in-frame clones and drops some. This sample carries over 90,000 clones, around 90% of them seen once, and the ten largest clones take less than 6%. Sequenced input: blood. The sequence was collected from a person aged 18 to 69 in good health. The J gene is TRBJ1-1, the V gene TRBV19; a possible D gene is TRBD1 (5 bases). The CDR3 sequence is CASSIFGRGSTEAFF. Here the CDR3 DNA reads TGTGCCAGTAGTATATTCGGGCGGGGGAGCACTGAAGCTTTCTTT.